This T cell receptor (beta chain) was retrieved from a study of T-cell reconstitution after alpha-beta-depleted transplantation in children. Unique molecular identifiers were incorporated during preparation of the TCRbeta library. TCRdb analysed the PCR reads with MiXCR anew, one entry per CDR3 protein. The data contain around 300,000 distinct CDR3 sequences, just over 7.5% of them seen just once; the ten biggest clones take up around 10%. Germline values: CDR1 DFQATT, CDR2 SNEGSKA (reference sequence). Trimming pared 2 bases from V and 4 bases from J, leaving 8 bases between. CDR3 length: 12 amino acids. There are many counts of this clonotype. Its target is not known. Regarding the study as a whole: Reportedly, alpha-beta T cells present about two months post-transplant originated from several hundred expanded clones of graft origin. The high TCRbeta diversity at day 60 in some patients came from surviving recipient T cells and thymic progenitors. The authors attributed T-cell counts and diversity one year after transplant mostly to newly produced T cells.

This chain uses TRBV20-1 with TRBJ2-5; weak D call: TRBD2 (5 bases). The sample in question was peripheral blood, obtained 360 days after TCRalphabeta/CD19-depleted stem cell transplant. The TCR sequence derives from a female patient aged 2-10 years who had a stem cell transplant for Fanconi anemia, so the T cells may come from the graft donor. CDR3 coding DNA: TGCAGTGCTAGACTAGCAGCAGAGACCCAGTACTTC. Protein: CSARLAAETQYF.